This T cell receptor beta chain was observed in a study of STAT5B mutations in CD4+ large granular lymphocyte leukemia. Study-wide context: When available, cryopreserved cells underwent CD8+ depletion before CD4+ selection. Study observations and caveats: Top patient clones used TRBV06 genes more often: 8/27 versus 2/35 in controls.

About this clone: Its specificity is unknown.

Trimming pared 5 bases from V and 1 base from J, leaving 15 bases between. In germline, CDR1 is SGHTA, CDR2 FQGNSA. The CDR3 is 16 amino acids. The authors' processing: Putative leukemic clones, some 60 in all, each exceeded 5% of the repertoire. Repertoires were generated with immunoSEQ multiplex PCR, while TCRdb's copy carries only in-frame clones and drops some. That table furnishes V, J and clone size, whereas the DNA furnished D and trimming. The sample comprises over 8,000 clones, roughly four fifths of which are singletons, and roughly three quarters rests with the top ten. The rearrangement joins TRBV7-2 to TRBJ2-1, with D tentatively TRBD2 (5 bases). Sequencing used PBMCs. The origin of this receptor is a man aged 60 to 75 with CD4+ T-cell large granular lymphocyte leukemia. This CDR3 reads CASSTRGRGSYNEQFF. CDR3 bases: TGTGCCAGCAGCACGAGAGGGCGCGGTTCCTACAATGAGCAGTTCTTC.